These 8 T cell receptor beta chains originate from one sample sequenced in a study of cytotoxic CD8 clonotypes in ibrutinib-treated CLL. Produced via immunoSEQ multiplex PCR; TCRdb's table is partial and in-frame only. The sample holds about 20,000 clones, roughly four fifths seen once. Sequencing was performed on PBMCs, taken before ibrutinib treatment. The receptors originated from a human donor with chronic lymphocytic leukemia.

The chain joins TRBV19 to TRBJ2-2; 7 bases are shared with TRBD1. Germline V gene sequence: CDR1 LNHDA, CDR2 SQIVND (reference sequence). J was trimmed by 1 base and V by 7 bases; bases with no gene match: 3. This CDR3 comprises 14 residues. CDR3 DNA sequence: TGTGCCAGTAAAAGGACAGGGAACACCGGGGAGCTGTTTTTT. It is translated as CASKRTGNTGELFF. Full variable domain (missing parts from reference TRBV19 and TRBJ2-2): DGGITQSPKYLFRKEGQNVTLSCEQNLNHDAMYWYRQDPGQGLRLIYYSQIVNDFQKGDIAEGYSVSREKKESFPLTVTSAQKNPTAFYLCASKRTGNTGELFFGEGSRLTVL.

The J gene is TRBJ1-4, the V gene TRBV28; 7 nucleotides match TRBD1. The CDR3 loop spans 14 amino acids. Trimming removed 6 bases from V and 5 bases from J; junction bases left unmatched: 6. CDR1 and CDR2 (germline): MDHEN, SYDVKM. The CDR3 sequence is CASSLTGLNEKLFF. Written as DNA, the CDR3 is TGTGCCAGCAGCCTGACAGGGTTGAATGAAAAACTGTTTTTT.

This clone was recorded a few times. The chain carries TRBV4-2 and TRBJ2-1; TRBD2 agrees at 13 bases. Germline CDR1 reads LGHNA; CDR2 reads YNFKEQ. V shed 4 bases and J 5 bases; nucleotides not matched to a gene: 2. This CDR3 is 15 amino acids long. The CDR3 DNA sequence: TGTGCCAGCAGCCCGGGACTAGCGGGAAACAATGAGCAGTTCTTC. Translating it yields CASSPGLAGNNEQFF.

The chain couples TRBV7-3 to TRBJ2-7, with 7 positions matching TRBD1. Germline CDR1 reads SGHTA; CDR2 reads FQGTGA. This CDR3 contains 14 residues. V lost 1 base to trimming and J lost 8 bases; unmatched junction nucleotides: 8. CDR3 residues: CASSLNTGTEKQYF. The DNA for the CDR3 is TGTGCCAGCAGCTTAAATACAGGGACAGAGAAGCAGTACTTC. The variable domain in full, with the rest retrieved from reference TRBV7-3 and TRBJ2-7, is GAGVSQTPSNKVTEKGKYVELRCDPISGHTALYWYRQSLGQGPEFLIYFQGTGAADDSGLPNDRFFAVRPEGSVSTLKIQRTERGDSAVYLCASSLNTGTEKQYFGPGTRLTVT.

This chain links TRBV19 with TRBJ2-4, with D possibly being TRBD2 (6 bases). CDR3 length: 12 amino acids. The ends were cut back, 5 bases at V and 8 bases at J, with 10 bases in the middle. Germline assignment: CDR1 LNHDA and CDR2 SQIVND (reference sequence). CDR3 residues: CASSGTGDIQYF. The DNA of the CDR3 is TGTGCCAGTAGTGGGACGGGAGACATTCAGTACTTC.

This clone was seen once. This sequence joins TRBV6-1 and TRBJ1-1; TRBD1 might be the D (6 bases). Germline assignment: CDR1 MNHNS and CDR2 SASEGT. The CDR3 totals 14 residues. V shed 6 bases and J shed 6 bases, with 17 bases lying between them. CDR3 sequence: CASRIVTGISEAFF. The CDR3 coding sequence is TGTGCCAGCAGGATTGTCACAGGGATTTCTGAAGCTTTCTTT.

This clone was found once. J is TRBJ1-1 and V is TRBV25-1, with 8 bases matching TRBD1. J gave up 1 base and V 1 base, and 5 bases lay outside the gene matches. The CDR3 length is 16 residues. Looked up from germline, CDR1 is MGHDK and CDR2 is SYGVNS. As DNA, the CDR3 is TGTGCCAGCAGTGAATCTCAGGGGGCCGGGAACACTGAAGCTTTCTTT. It is translated as CASSESQGAGNTEAFF.

V is TRBV4-3 and J is TRBJ2-2, with TRBD1 identical over 8 bases. The CDR3 has 20 amino acids. Unmatched junction bases numbered 15, after V lost 3 bases and J lost 0 bases. CDR1 and CDR2 from the germline V gene are LGHNA and YSLEER. The CDR3 reads CASSQDSRGRGTANTGELFF. Here the CDR3 DNA reads TGCGCCAGCAGCCAGGACAGCAGGGGGCGCGGAACTGCGAACACCGGGGAGCTGTTTTTT.